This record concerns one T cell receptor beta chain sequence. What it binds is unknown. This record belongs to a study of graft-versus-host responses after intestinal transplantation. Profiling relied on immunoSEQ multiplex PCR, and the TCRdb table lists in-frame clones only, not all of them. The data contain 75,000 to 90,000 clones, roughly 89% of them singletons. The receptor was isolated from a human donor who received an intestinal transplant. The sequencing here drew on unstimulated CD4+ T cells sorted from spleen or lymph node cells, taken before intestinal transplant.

CDR3 nucleotide sequence: TGTGCCAGCAGCTTGCTCGGGGATAACTCTGGAAACACCATATATTTT. Encoded protein: CASSLLGDNSGNTIYF. The chain is built from TRBV5-5 and TRBJ1-3; D gene uncertain. The CDR3 has 16 amino acids. Trimming shortened V by 1 base and J by 0 bases, and 11 bases separated the two germline ends. Germline-derived CDR1 and CDR2 are SGHKS and YYEKEE (reference sequence).